Below, 17 T cell receptor beta chains from the same sample are listed, as sequenced in a study of CD8+ T cells in alopecia areata listed by TCRdb under 2018. Read against the paper, the sample's time point label means: baseline before oral tofacitinib. From alopecia areata patients, peripheral blood was collected along with lesional scalp punch biopsies. The method was the immunoSEQ multiplex PCR assay. For TCR sequencing, RNA was extracted from every sample and reverse transcribed into cDNA to serve as template. TCRdb re-hosts the immuneACCESS table, in-frame sequences only. Its copies lack some clones; in the studies checked, an unresolved V gene accounts for under half of them, and the cause for the rest is not known. Within this sample are roughly 20,000 clones, with about 59% of them counted one time only. Together, the top ten hold around 5.8% of the sample. Sequenced here: skin, sampled at week 0. The receptors derive from a human donor with alopecia areata.

The chain links TRBV10-3 to TRBJ1-1; 7 bases map to TRBD1. V lost 6 bases to trimming and J lost 1 base; unmatched junction nucleotides: 5. Looked up from germline, CDR1 is ENHRY and CDR2 is SYGVKD. The CDR3 totals 14 residues. DNA for the CDR3: TGTGCCATCAGCGGGACAGAAAGGAACACTGAAGCTTTCTTT. Translated: CAISGTERNTEAFF.

The CDR3 reads CASSPPGVNYGYTF. CDR3 nucleotide sequence: TGTGCCAGCAGCCCACCGGGGGTAAACTATGGCTACACCTTC. The V gene is TRBV7-2, the J gene TRBJ1-2; maybe TRBD1 (5 bases). Germline-derived CDR1 and CDR2 are SGHTA and FQGNSA. CDR3 length equals 14 residues. Between the trimmed V and J ends, which lost 5 bases and 2 bases, there was a span of 12 bases.

This sequence joins TRBV29-1 and TRBJ1-1; D gene ambiguous. Germline assignment: CDR1 SQVTM and CDR2 ANQGSEA. V shed 4 bases and J shed 5 bases, with 11 bases lying between them. The CDR3 length is 12 residues. CDR3 sequence (DNA): TGCAGCGTTGTGGGCTACGGAACTGAAGCTTTCTTT. Amino acid sequence: CSVVGYGTEAFF.

The rearrangement links TRBV6-8 to TRBJ2-7; 10 positions match TRBD1. Per the germline V gene, CDR1 is MNHGY and CDR2 is SAAAGT. Trimming removed 6 bases from V and 5 bases from J; junction bases left unmatched: 10. The CDR3 is 15 amino acids. The CDR3 region has the DNA TGTGCCAGCAGCACCGTAGGGACAGGGGACCACGAGCAGTACTTC. This gives the protein CASSTVGTGDHEQYF.

The rearrangement uses TRBV29-1 and TRBJ1-1; a weak D match, TRBD1 (6 bases). There are 11 residues in the CDR3. Between the trimmed V and J ends, which lost 5 bases and 4 bases, there was a span of 8 bases. The V gene's germline CDR1 is SQVTM and CDR2 ANQGSEA. The DNA for the CDR3 is TGCAGCGTTTTGACAGGCACTGAAGCTTTCTTT. Residues: CSVLTGTEAFF.

This chain joins TRBV19 and TRBJ1-6; 7 nucleotides align to TRBD1. In germline, CDR1 is LNHDA, CDR2 SQIVND (reference sequence). The V gene end was trimmed by 7 bases and the J gene end by 0 bases; junction bases not matched to a gene: 6. The CDR3 sequence is 16 residues long. CDR3: CASTTDRRSYNSPLHF. Here the CDR3 DNA reads TGTGCCAGTACCACGGACAGGCGCTCCTATAATTCACCCCTCCACTTT.

The V call is TRBV7-8, the J call TRBJ1-5; tentative D call: TRBD1 (5 bases). Between the trimmed V and J ends, which lost 5 bases and 10 bases, there was a span of 18 bases. This CDR3 comprises 14 residues. From germline, CDR1 is SGHVS and CDR2 FQNEAQ. The CDR3: CASSKPGKSHPQHF. CDR3 nucleotide sequence: TGTGCCAGCAGCAAACCAGGGAAATCTCATCCCCAGCATTTT.

The V and J genes are TRBV4-2 and TRBJ2-2, with TRBD1 as a possible D gene (5 bases). The CDR3 is 13 amino acids. Germline V gene lookup returns CDR1 LGHNA and CDR2 YNFKEQ. The V and J ends lost 5 bases and 5 bases respectively, with 9 bases between them. The DNA for the CDR3 is TGTGCCAGCAGCGGTGGGGCGACCGGGGAGCTGTTTTTT. Translated, it gives CASSGGATGELFF.

The genes are TRBV30 and TRBJ2-2; 16 bases are shared with TRBD2. Looked up from germline, CDR1 is GTSNPN and CDR2 is SVGIG (reference sequence). The CDR3 totals 16 residues. Trimming at V came to 4 bases and at J to 9 bases, leaving 8 bases not matched to a gene. DNA of the CDR3: TGTGCCTGGAATCCGGGACTAGCGGGGGGGATCCGGGAGCTGTTTTTT. Translating gives CAWNPGLAGGIRELFF.

This rearrangement joins TRBV11-2 to TRBJ2-1; D tentatively reads TRBD1 or TRBD2 (6 bases each). The CDR3 runs to 15 residues. CDR1 is SGHAT and CDR2 is FQNNGV in the germline V gene. V was trimmed by 2 bases and J by 4 bases, leaving 12 bases between them. The CDR3 loop is CASSLLGGPYNEQFF. For the CDR3, the DNA is TGTGCCAGCAGCTTATTGGGGGGCCCTTACAATGAGCAGTTCTTC.

V usage is TRBV6-6 and J usage is TRBJ2-3, with 10 bases fitting TRBD1. The J segment lost 7 bases and the V segment lost 8 bases, leaving 9 bases of the junction unmatched. This CDR3 has 14 residues. The germline CDR1 and CDR2 sequences are MNHNY and SVGAGI (reference sequence). This CDR3 is CASWDRGGTYTQYF. The CDR3 nucleotides read TGTGCCAGCTGGGACAGGGGAGGTACATATACGCAGTATTTT.

Only a few counts were recorded for this clone. This chain uses TRBV19 with TRBJ1-4; TRBD1 might be the D (5 bases). Germline V CDR1 and CDR2: LNHDA, SQIVND (reference sequence). V was cut by 3 bases and J by 0 bases, with 17 bases left in between. This CDR3 contains 18 residues. The CDR3 DNA follows: TGTGCCAGTAGTATTTCGAGACAGCGGTTCTCAACTAATGAAAAACTGTTTTTT. As protein: CASSISRQRFSTNEKLFF.

This chain joins TRBV7-2 and TRBJ2-3, with 9 bases identical to TRBD2. V lost 1 base, J lost 13 bases, and 9 bases stayed unmatched. Germline V gives CDR1 SGHTA, CDR2 FQGNSA. The CDR3 is 14 residues long. CDR3 loop: CASSLVVAGDPEYF. The CDR3 nucleotides read TGTGCCAGCAGCTTAGTTGTAGCGGGGGATCCTGAGTATTTT.

This clone was observed a handful of times. The rearrangement uses TRBV5-1 and TRBJ2-7, with 10 nucleotides matching TRBD1. The CDR3 is 15 amino acids. The V segment lost 4 bases and the J segment 4 bases; nucleotides outside the gene matches: 8. Germline CDR1 reads SGHRS; CDR2 reads YFSETQ. CDR3 amino acids: CASSKTPGQGYEQYF. The CDR3 nucleotides are TGCGCCAGCAGCAAGACTCCGGGACAGGGGTACGAGCAGTACTTC.

The rearrangement joins TRBV19 to TRBJ2-1; weak D call: TRBD2 (5 bases). The CDR3 totals 13 residues. V shed 2 bases and J shed 10 bases, with 12 bases lying between them. Germline values: CDR1 LNHDA, CDR2 SQIVND (reference sequence). CDR3 amino acids: CASSISSALEQFF. The DNA of the CDR3 is TGTGCCAGTAGTATAAGTAGCGCCCTCGAGCAGTTCTTC.

This clone was seen only a few times. V usage is TRBV7-3 and J usage is TRBJ1-2, with a possible D match to TRBD1 (5 bases). Germline V gene lookup returns CDR1 SGHTA and CDR2 FQGTGA. This CDR3 is built from 16 residues. The V end was cut by 0 bases, the J end by 4 bases, with 15 bases between. The CDR3 reads CASSLTGETAGYGYTF. DNA of the CDR3: TGTGCCAGCAGCTTAACAGGGGAAACGGCGGGCTATGGCTACACCTTC.

This clone came up once. DNA of the CDR3: TGTGCCAGCAGCAAGACAGGGTTCGGGACTGAAGCTTTCTTT. Translating it yields CASSKTGFGTEAFF. The chain carries TRBV6-1 and TRBJ1-1; 7 bases match TRBD1. V trimming: 6 bases; J trimming: 5 bases; junction bases outside the gene matches: 9. The germline CDR1 and CDR2 sequences are MNHNS and SASEGT. The CDR3 has 14 amino acids.